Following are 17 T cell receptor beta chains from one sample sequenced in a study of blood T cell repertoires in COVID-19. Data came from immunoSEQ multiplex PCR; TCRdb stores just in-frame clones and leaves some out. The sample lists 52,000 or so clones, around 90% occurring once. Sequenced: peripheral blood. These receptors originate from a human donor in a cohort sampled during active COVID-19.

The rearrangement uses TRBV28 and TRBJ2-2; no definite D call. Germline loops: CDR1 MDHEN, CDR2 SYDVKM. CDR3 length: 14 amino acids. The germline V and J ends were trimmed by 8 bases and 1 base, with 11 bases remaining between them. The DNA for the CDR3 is TGTGCCAGCCGAGAGATGAGGAACACCGGGGAGCTGTTTTTT. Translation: CASREMRNTGELFF.

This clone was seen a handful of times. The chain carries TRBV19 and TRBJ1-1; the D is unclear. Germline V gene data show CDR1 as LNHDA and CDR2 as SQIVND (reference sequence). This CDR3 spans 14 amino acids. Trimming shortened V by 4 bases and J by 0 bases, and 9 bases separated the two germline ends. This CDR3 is CASSTGSMNTEAFF. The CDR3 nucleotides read TGTGCCAGTAGTACAGGCAGTATGAACACTGAAGCTTTCTTT.

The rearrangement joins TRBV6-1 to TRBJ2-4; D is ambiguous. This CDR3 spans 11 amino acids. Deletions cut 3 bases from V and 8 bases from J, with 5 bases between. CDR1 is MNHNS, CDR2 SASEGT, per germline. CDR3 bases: TGTGCCAGCAGTGATAATGACATTCAGTACTTC. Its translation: CASSDNDIQYF.

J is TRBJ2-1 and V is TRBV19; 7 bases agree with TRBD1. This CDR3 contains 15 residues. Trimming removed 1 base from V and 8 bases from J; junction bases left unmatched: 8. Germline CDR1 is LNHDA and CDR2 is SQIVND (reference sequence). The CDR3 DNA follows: TGTGCCAGTAGTATAGGGGACAGAATGTTGGATGAGCAGTTCTTC. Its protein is CASSIGDRMLDEQFF.

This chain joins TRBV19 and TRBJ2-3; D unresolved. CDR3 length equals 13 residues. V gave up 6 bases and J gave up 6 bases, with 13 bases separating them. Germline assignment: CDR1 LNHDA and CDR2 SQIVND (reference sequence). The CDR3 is CASRFTGVDTQYF. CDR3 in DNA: TGTGCCAGTAGGTTTACCGGAGTTGATACGCAGTATTTT.

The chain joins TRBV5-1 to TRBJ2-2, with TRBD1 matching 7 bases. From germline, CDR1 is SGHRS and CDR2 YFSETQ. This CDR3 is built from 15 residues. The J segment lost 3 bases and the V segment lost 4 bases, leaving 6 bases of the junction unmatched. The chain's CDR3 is CASSRDRVDTGELFF. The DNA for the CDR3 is TGCGCCAGCAGCCGTGACAGGGTCGACACCGGGGAGCTGTTTTTT. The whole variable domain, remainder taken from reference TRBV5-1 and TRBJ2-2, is KAGVTQTPRYLIKTRGQQVTLSCSPISGHRSVSWYQQTPGQGLQFLFEYFSETQRNKGNFPGRFSGRQFSNSRSEMNVSTLELGDSALYLCASSRDRVDTGELFFGEGSRLTVL.

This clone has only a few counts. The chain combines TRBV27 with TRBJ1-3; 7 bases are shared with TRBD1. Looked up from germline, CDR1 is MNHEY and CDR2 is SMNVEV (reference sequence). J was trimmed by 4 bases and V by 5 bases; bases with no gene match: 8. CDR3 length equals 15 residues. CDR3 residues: CASSPTGSYGNTIYF. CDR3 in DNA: TGTGCCAGCAGTCCGACAGGGAGCTACGGAAACACCATATATTTT.

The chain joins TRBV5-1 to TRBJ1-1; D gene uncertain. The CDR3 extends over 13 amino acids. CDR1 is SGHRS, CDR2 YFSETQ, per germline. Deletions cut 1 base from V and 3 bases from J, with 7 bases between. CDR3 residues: CASSLSEDTEAFF. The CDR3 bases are TGCGCCAGCAGCTTGAGTGAGGACACTGAAGCTTTCTTT.

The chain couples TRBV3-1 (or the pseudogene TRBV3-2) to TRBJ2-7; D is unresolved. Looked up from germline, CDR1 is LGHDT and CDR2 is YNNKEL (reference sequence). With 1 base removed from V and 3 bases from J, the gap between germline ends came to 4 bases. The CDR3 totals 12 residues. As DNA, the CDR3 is TGTGCCAGCAGCCAAGTCCACTACGAGCAGTACTTC. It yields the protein CASSQVHYEQYF.

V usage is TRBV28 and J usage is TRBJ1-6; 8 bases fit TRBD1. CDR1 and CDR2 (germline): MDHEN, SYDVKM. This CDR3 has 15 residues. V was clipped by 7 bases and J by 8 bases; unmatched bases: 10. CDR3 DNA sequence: TGTGCCAGCACCTTGCAGGGGGCGACCTATTCACCCCTCCACTTT. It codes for CASTLQGATYSPLHF.

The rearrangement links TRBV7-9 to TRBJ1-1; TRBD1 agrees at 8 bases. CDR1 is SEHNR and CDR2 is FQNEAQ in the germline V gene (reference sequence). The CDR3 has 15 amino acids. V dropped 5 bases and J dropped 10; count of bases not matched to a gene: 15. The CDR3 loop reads CASSRRSTGVGRAFF. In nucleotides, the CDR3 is TGTGCCAGCAGCCGAAGGTCGACAGGGGTGGGTAGAGCTTTCTTT.

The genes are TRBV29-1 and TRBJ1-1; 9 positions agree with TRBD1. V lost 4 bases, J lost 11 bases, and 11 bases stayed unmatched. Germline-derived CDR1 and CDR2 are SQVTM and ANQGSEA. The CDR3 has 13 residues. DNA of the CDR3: TGCAGCGTTGGAACAGGGGGCTCCACACGGGCTTTCTTT. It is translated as CSVGTGGSTRAFF.

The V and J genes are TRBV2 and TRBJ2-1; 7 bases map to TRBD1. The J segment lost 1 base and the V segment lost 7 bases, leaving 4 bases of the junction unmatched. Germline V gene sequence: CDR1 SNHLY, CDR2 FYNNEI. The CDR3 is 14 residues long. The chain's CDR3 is CASTQGVSYNEQFF. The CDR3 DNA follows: TGTGCCAGCACGCAGGGGGTATCCTACAATGAGCAGTTCTTC.

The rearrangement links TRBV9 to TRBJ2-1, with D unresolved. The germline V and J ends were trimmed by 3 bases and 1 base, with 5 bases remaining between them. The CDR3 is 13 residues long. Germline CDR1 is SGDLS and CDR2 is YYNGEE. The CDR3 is CASSGASYNEQFF. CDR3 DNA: TGTGCCAGCAGCGGAGCGTCCTACAATGAGCAGTTCTTC.

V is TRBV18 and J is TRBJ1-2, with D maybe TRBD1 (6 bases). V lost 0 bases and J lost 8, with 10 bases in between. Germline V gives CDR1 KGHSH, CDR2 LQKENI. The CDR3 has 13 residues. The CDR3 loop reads CASSPPSGVGYTF. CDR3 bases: TGTGCCAGCTCACCACCGTCAGGGGTAGGCTACACCTTC.

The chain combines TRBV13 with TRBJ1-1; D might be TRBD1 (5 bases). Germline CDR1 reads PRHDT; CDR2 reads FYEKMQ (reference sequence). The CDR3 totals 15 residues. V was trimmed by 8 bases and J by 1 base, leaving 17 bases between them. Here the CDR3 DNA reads TGTGCCAGCCATGAACCCGGGGGGACGAACACTGAAGCTTTCTTT. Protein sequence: CASHEPGGTNTEAFF.

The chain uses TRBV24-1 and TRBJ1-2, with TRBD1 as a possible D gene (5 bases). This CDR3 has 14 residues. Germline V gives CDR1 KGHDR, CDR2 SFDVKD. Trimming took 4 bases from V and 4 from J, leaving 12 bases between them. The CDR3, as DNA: TGTGCCACCAGTGAAGGGCCGGGGGGCTATGGCTACACCTTC. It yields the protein CATSEGPGGYGYTF.